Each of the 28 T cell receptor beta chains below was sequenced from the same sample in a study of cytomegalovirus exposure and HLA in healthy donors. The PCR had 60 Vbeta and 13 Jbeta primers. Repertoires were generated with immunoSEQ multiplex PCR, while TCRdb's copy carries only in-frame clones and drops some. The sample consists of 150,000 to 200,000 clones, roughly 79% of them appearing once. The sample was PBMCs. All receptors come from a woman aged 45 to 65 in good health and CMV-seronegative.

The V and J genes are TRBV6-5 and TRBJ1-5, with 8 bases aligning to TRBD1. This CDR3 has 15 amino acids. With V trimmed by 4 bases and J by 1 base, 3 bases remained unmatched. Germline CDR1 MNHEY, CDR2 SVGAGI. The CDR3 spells CASSSQGGSNQPQHF. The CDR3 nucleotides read TGTGCCAGCAGTTCACAGGGGGGGAGCAATCAGCCCCAGCATTTT.

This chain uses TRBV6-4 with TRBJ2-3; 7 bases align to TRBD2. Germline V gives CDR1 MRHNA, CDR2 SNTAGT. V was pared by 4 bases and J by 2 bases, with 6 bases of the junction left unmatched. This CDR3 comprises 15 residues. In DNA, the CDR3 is TGTGCCAGCAGTGCTATCGGGGGGACCACAGATACGCAGTATTTT. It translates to CASSAIGGTTDTQYF.

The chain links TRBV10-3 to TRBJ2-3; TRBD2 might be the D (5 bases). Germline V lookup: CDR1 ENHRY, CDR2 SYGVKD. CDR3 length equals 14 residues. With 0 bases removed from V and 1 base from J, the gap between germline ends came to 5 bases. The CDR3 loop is CAISESSGTDTQYF. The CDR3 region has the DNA TGTGCCATCAGTGAGTCTAGCGGCACAGATACGCAGTATTTT.

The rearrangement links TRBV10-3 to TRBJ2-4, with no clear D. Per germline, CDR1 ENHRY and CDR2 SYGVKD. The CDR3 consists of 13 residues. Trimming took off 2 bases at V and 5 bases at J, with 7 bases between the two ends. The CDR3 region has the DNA TGTGCCATCAGTGAGAGCGAGGAAAACATTCAGTACTTC. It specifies CAISESEENIQYF.

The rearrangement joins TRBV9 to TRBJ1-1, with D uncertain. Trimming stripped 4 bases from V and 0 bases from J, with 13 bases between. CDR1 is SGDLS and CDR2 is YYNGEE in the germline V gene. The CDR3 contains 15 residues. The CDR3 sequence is CASSREGGMNTEAFF. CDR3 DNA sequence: TGTGCCAGCAGCAGAGAGGGAGGGATGAACACTGAAGCTTTCTTT.

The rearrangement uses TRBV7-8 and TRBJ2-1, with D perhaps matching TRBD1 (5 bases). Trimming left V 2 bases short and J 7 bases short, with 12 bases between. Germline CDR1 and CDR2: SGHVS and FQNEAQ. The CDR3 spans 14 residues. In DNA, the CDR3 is TGTGCCAGCAGCTTACGATTTGGGGCAAATGAGCAGTTCTTC. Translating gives CASSLRFGANEQFF. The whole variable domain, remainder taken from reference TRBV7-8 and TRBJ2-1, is GAGVSQSPRYKVAKRGQDVALRCDPISGHVSLFWYQQALGQGPEFLTYFQNEAQLDKSGLPSDRFFAERPEGSVSTLKIQRTQQEDSAVYLCASSLRFGANEQFFGPGTRLTVL.

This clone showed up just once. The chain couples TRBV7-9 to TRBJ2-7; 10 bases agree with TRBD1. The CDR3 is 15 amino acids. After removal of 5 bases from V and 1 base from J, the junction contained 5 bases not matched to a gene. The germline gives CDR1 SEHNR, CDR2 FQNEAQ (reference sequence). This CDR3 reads CASSRDRGQSYEQYF. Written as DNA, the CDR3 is TGTGCCAGCAGCCGTGACAGGGGGCAATCCTACGAGCAGTACTTC. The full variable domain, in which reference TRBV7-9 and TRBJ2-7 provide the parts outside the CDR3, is DTGVSQNPRHKITKRGQNVTFRCDPISEHNRLYWYRQTLGQGPEFLTYFQNEAQLEKSRLLSDRFSAERPKGSFSTLEIQRTEQGDSAMYLCASSRDRGQSYEQYFGPGTRLTVT.

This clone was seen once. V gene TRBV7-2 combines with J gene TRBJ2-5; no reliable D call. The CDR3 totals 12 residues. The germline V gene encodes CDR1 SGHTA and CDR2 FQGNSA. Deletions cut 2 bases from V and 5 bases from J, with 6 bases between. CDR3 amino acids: CASSLIEETQYF. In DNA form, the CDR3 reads TGTGCCAGCAGCTTAATAGAGGAGACCCAGTACTTC.

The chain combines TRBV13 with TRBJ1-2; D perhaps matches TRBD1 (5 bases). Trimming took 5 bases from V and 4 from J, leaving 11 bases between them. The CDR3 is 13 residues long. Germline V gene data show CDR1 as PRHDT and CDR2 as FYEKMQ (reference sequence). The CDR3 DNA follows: TGTGCCAGCAGCGCAAAAGACAGCTATGGCTACACCTTC. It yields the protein CASSAKDSYGYTF.

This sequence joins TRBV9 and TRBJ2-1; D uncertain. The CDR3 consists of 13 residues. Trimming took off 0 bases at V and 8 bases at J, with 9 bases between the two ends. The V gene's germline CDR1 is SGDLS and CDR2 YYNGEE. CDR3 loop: CASSVGSLDEQFF. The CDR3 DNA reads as TGTGCCAGCAGCGTAGGATCCCTAGATGAGCAGTTCTTC.

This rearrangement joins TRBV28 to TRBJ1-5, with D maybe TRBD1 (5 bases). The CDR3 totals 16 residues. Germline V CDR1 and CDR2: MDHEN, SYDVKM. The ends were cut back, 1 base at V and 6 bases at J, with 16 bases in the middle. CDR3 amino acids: CASSLSFQGYSQPQHF. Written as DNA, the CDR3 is TGTGCCAGCAGTTTATCGTTTCAGGGTTACAGTCAGCCCCAGCATTTT.

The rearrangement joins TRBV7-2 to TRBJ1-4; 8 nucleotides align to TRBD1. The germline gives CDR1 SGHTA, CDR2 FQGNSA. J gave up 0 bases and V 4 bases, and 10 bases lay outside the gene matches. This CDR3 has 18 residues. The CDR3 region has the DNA TGTGCCAGCAGCTCCCATAGGGGACAGGCAGCAACTAATGAAAAACTGTTTTTT. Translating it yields CASSSHRGQAATNEKLFF.

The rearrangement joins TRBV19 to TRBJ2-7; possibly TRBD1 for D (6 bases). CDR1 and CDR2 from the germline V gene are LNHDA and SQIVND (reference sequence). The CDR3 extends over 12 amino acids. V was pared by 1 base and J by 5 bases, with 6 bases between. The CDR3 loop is CASSIGDNEQYF. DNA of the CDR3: TGTGCCAGTAGTATAGGGGACAACGAGCAGTACTTC. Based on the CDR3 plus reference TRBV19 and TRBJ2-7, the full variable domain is DGGITQSPKYLFRKEGQNVTLSCEQNLNHDAMYWYRQDPGQGLRLIYYSQIVNDFQKGDIAEGYSVSREKKESFPLTVTSAQKNPTAFYLCASSIGDNEQYFGPGTRLTVT.

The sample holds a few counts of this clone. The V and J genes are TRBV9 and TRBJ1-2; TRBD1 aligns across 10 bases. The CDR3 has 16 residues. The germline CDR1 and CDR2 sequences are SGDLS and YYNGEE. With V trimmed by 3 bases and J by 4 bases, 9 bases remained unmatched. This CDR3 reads CASSASRTGGGYGYTF. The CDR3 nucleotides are TGTGCCAGCAGCGCTTCTCGGACAGGGGGAGGCTATGGCTACACCTTC.

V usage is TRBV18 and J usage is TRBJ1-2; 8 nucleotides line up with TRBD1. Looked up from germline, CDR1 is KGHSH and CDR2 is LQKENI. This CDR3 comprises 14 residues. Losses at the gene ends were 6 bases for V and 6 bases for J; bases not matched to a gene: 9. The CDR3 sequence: CASSPGQEVNGYTF. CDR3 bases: TGTGCCAGCTCCCCGGGACAGGAGGTGAATGGCTACACCTTC.

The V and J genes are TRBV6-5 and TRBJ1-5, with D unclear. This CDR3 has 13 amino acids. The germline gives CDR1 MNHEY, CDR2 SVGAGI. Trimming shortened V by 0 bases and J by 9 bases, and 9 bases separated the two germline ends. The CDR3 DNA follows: TGTGCCAGCAGTTACTCCCCGGAGGGGCCCCAGCATTTT. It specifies CASSYSPEGPQHF.

This CDR3 reads CASSKAGQGYNEQFF. CDR3 sequence (DNA): TGTGCCAGCAGCAAGGCGGGACAGGGATACAATGAGCAGTTCTTC. The V call is TRBV5-4, the J call TRBJ2-1, with 9 bases identical to TRBD1. The V gene end was trimmed by 4 bases and the J gene end by 4 bases; junction bases not matched to a gene: 6. Germline CDR1 reads SGHNT; CDR2 reads YYREEE (reference sequence). This CDR3 region has 15 residues.

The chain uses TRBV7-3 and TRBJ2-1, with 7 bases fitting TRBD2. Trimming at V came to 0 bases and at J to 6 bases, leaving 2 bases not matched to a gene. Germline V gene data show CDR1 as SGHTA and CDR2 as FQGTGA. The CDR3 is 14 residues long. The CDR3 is CASSLTGGVNEQFF. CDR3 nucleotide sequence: TGTGCCAGCAGCTTAACGGGGGGGGTCAATGAGCAGTTCTTC.

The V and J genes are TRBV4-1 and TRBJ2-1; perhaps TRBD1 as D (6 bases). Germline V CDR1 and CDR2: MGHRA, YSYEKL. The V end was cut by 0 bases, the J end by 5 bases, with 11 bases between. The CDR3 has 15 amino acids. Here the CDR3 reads CASSQDSGGNNEQFF. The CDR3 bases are TGCGCCAGCAGCCAAGATAGTGGGGGCAACAATGAGCAGTTCTTC.

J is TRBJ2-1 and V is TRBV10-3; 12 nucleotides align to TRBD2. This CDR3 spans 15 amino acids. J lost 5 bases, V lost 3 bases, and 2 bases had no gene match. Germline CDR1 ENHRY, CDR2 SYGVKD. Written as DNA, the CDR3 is TGTGCCATCAGTGATCTAGCGGGGGGGAACAATGAGCAGTTCTTC. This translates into CAISDLAGGNNEQFF.

The CDR3 here is CASSFEVNEAFF. CDR3 DNA sequence: TGTGCCAGCAGCTTCGAGGTCAATGAAGCTTTCTTT. This sequence joins TRBV5-6 and TRBJ1-1, with D unresolved. V dropped 2 bases and J dropped 7 bases, with 9 bases sitting between them. In germline, CDR1 is SGHDT, CDR2 YYEEEE. This CDR3 comprises 12 residues.

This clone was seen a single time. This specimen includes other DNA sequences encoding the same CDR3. The CDR3 coding sequence is TGTGCCAGCAGCCCCAATTCTAGAGACAGGGACGAGCAGTACTTC. This codes for CASSPNSRDRDEQYF. The genes are TRBV7-2 and TRBJ2-7; TRBD1 matches at 7 bases. Unmatched junction bases numbered 12, after V lost 5 bases and J lost 5 bases. Per germline, CDR1 SGHTA and CDR2 FQGNSA. The CDR3 is made up of 15 amino acids. The whole variable domain, remainder taken from reference TRBV7-2 and TRBJ2-7, is GAGVSQSPSNKVTEKGKDVELRCDPISGHTALYWYRQSLGQGLEFLIYFQGNSAPDKSGLPSDRFSAERTGGSVSTLTIQRTQQEDSAVYLCASSPNSRDRDEQYFGPGTRLTVT.

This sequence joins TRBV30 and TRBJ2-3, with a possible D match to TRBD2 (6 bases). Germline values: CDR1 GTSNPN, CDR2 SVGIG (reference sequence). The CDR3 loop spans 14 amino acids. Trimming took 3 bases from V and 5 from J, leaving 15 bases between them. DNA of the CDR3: TGTGCCTGGAGGGTGGGAGGTCTCGAAGATACGCAGTATTTT. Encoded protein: CAWRVGGLEDTQYF.

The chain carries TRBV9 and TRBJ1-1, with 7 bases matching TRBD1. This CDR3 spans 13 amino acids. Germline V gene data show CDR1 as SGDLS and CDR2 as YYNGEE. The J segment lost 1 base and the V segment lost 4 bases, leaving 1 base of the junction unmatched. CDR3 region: CASSQGGNTEAFF. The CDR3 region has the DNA TGTGCCAGCAGCCAGGGGGGGAACACTGAAGCTTTCTTT.

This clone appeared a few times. Written as DNA, the CDR3 is TGCGCCAGCAACCCCAGGGGCGGCTCAGGGTACAATGAGCAGTTCTTC. Protein sequence: CASNPRGGSGYNEQFF. This sequence joins TRBV5-1 and TRBJ2-1; maybe TRBD1 (6 bases). The length of the CDR3 is 16 residues. CDR1 and CDR2 (germline): SGHRS, YFSETQ. V lost 6 bases and J 4 bases, leaving 20 bases between the germline ends. Combining the CDR3 with reference TRBV5-1 and TRBJ2-1 gives the whole variable domain KAGVTQTPRYLIKTRGQQVTLSCSPISGHRSVSWYQQTPGQGLQFLFEYFSETQRNKGNFPGRFSGRQFSNSRSEMNVSTLELGDSALYLCASNPRGGSGYNEQFFGPGTRLTVL.

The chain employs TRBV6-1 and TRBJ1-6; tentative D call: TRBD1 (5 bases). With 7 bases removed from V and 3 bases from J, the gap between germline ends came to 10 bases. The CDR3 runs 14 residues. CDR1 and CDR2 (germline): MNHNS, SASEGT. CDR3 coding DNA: TGTGCCAGCACGGCGGACAACTATAATTCACCCCTCCACTTT. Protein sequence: CASTADNYNSPLHF.

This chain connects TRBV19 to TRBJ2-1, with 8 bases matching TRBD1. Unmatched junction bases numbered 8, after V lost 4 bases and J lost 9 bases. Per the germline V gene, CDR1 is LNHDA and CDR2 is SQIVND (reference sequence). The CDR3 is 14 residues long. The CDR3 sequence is CASSRGGRGLEQFF. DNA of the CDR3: TGTGCCAGTAGTAGGGGTGGCAGGGGGCTTGAGCAGTTCTTC. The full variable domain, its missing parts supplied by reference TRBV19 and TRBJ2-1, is DGGITQSPKYLFRKEGQNVTLSCEQNLNHDAMYWYRQDPGQGLRLIYYSQIVNDFQKGDIAEGYSVSREKKESFPLTVTSAQKNPTAFYLCASSRGGRGLEQFFGPGTRLTVL.

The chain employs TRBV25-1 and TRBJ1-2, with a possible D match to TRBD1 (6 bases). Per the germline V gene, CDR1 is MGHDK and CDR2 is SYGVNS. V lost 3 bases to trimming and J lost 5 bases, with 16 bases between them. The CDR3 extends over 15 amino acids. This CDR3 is CASSDSRTAYYGYTF. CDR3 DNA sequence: TGTGCCAGCAGTGATTCAAGGACAGCTTATTATGGCTACACCTTC.